Listed below are T cell receptor beta chains from one sample, sequenced in a study of response to subunit inactivated influenza vaccine. TCRdb passed the RT-PCR reads through MiXCR, listing each CDR3 protein once. Found here are about 480,000 distinct CDR3 sequences, 25% of them singletons; the top ten hold under 2.5%. Sequences were derived from CD4+ T cells sorted from PBMCs, sampled 4 to 6 days after vaccination. These receptors were obtained from a man aged 50 or older who received an inactivated influenza vaccine. Each CDR3 is given with its conserved first and last residue. D genes are given only for firm matches. Only part of the rows carry a size: once, few, many, or a class if the clone is expanded.

V gene	clone size	D gene	J gene	CDR3 protein	CDR3 DNA
TRBV5-1	NA	TRBD2	TRBJ2-1	CASSSAGGSNEQFF	TGCGCCAGCAGCTCTGCGGGAGGTTCTAATGAGCAGTTCTTC
TRBV10-3	few	NA	TRBJ1-1	CAISPTGNTEAFF	TGTGCCATCAGCCCGACAGGGAACACTGAAGCTTTCTTT
TRBV5-1	NA	NA	TRBJ2-7	CASSLWIRGASYEQYF	TGCGCCAGCAGCTTGTGGATACGGGGAGCCTCCTACGAGCAGTACTTC
TRBV6-2/TRBV6-3	few	NA	TRBJ1-6	CASSYPGLSPLHF	TGTGCCAGCAGTTACCCAGGGCTTTCACCCCTCCACTTT
TRBV29-1	NA	TRBD2	TRBJ2-1	CSDTVAGGSGQFF	TGCAGCGATACCGTAGCGGGAGGGAGTGGGCAGTTCTTC
TRBV6-2/TRBV6-3	few	TRBD1	TRBJ1-2	CASSTRQGNYGYTF	TGTGCCAGCAGCACCCGACAGGGAAACTATGGCTACACCTTC
TRBV5-1	few	NA	TRBJ1-6	CASSLEGDRNSPLHF	TGCGCCAGCAGCTTGGAAGGGGATCGTAATTCACCCCTCCACTTT
TRBV6-5	NA	NA	TRBJ2-2	CASSYSRSTGELFF	TGTGCCAGCAGTTACTCCCGGTCCACCGGGGAGCTGTTTTTT
TRBV5-1	NA	NA	TRBJ1-2	CASSLGSPLYGYTF	TGCGCCAGCAGCTTGGGATCCCCCCTCTATGGCTACACCTTC
TRBV3-1	few	TRBD1	TRBJ2-4	CASSQGQSKNIQYF	TGTGCCAGCAGCCAGGGACAGTCCAAAAACATTCAGTACTTC
TRBV27	few	TRBD2	TRBJ2-3	CASSLWSSGGNTDTQYF	TGTGCCAGCAGTTTATGGTCTAGCGGGGGGAACACAGATACGCAGTATTTT
TRBV7-6	few	NA	TRBJ2-7	CASSLEGGRRLSHEQYF	TGTGCCAGCAGCTTAGAAGGGGGTCGTCGACTTAGCCACGAGCAGTACTTC
TRBV5-6	NA	TRBD2	TRBJ2-2	CASSTSAVGELFF	TGTGCCAGCAGTACTAGCGCTGTCGGGGAGCTGTTTTTT
TRBV6-5	many	NA	TRBJ2-2	CASRLPEGELFF	TGTGCCAGCAGACTACCCGAAGGGGAGCTGTTTTTT
TRBV7-2	few	NA	TRBJ1-2	CASSPGGGDYGYTF	TGTGCCAGCAGCCCCGGCGGGGGGGACTATGGCTACACCTTC
TRBV20-1	NA	TRBD1	TRBJ2-2	CSARDVPGQGNTGELFF	TGCAGTGCTAGAGATGTTCCGGGACAGGGGAACACCGGGGAGCTGTTTTTT
TRBV29-1	few	NA	TRBJ2-5	CSVRPPGETQYF	TGCAGCGTGAGACCCCCAGGAGAGACCCAGTACTTC
TRBV7-2	many	TRBD2	TRBJ2-1	CASSLGTSGGAVEQFF	TGTGCCAGCAGCTTAGGGACTAGCGGGGGGGCCGTTGAGCAGTTCTTC
TRBV12-3/TRBV12-4	few	TRBD1	TRBJ2-1	CASSSPGQGSNEQFF	TGTGCCAGCAGTTCCCCGGGACAGGGGAGCAATGAGCAGTTCTTC
TRBV5-1	NA	TRBD2	TRBJ2-3	CASSPIAGTSTDTQYF	TGCGCCAGCAGCCCCATAGCGGGGACTAGCACAGATACGCAGTATTTT
TRBV7-9	NA	NA	TRBJ1-1	CASSPLDQAMNTEAFF	TGTGCCAGCAGCCCCCTGGATCAGGCCATGAACACTGAAGCTTTCTTT
TRBV9	few	NA	TRBJ2-1	CASSVASSGSEQFF	TGTGCCAGCAGCGTAGCGTCGTCAGGGAGTGAGCAGTTCTTC
TRBV6-5	NA	NA	TRBJ1-4	CASSYEGEGYGKLFF	TGTGCCAGCAGTTACGAGGGGGAAGGGTACGGAAAACTGTTTTTT
TRBV18	NA	NA	TRBJ2-3	CASSPQQASTDTQYF	TGTGCCAGCTCACCACAGCAGGCTAGCACAGATACGCAGTATTTT
TRBV6-1	few	NA	TRBJ2-3	CASNPYQGTLRGVGDTQYF	TGTGCCAGCAACCCTTACCAGGGCACACTCAGGGGGGTCGGAGATACGCAGTATTTT
TRBV7-2	NA	TRBD2	TRBJ2-2	CASSPSGSYTGELFF	TGTGCCAGCAGCCCCAGCGGGAGTTACACCGGGGAGCTGTTTTTT
TRBV3-1	few	TRBD1	TRBJ1-5	CASSQGDRGSNQPQHF	TGTGCCAGCAGCCAAGGGGACAGGGGATCCAATCAGCCCCAGCATTTT
TRBV24-1	few	TRBD2	TRBJ2-7	CATSDFGLAGVRHEQYF	TGTGCCACCAGTGATTTCGGACTAGCGGGAGTGAGGCACGAGCAGTACTTC
TRBV2	few	NA	TRBJ1-4	CASNTWGATNEKLFF	TGTGCCAGCAATACCTGGGGGGCAACTAATGAAAAACTGTTTTTT